This T cell receptor (beta chain) was sequenced in a study of T cell repertoires in cytomegalovirus infection. This CDR3 comprises 19 residues. Deletions cut 6 bases from V and 0 bases from J, with 21 bases between. Germline V gives CDR1 SGHTA, CDR2 FQGTGA. Remarks on this clonotype: The target antigen is unknown.

TCRdb itself ran the reads through MiXCR, one entry per CDR3 protein. The table has about 740,000 distinct CDR3 sequences, about 33% seen once. The study, taken as a whole, reports: It was HLA-C-restricted CMV-specific TCR beta clonotypes that dominated the response ex vivo.

The material was cultured PBMCs, obtained from culture after CMV antigen stimulation. This sequence was found in a human donor in good health (CMV status not recorded). Some clones in this sample may be carry-over from other donors' samples. This chain joins TRBV7-3 and TRBJ1-6, with D perhaps matching TRBD1 (6 bases). The CDR3 reads CASSHPVGGLSSYNSPLHF. CDR3 bases: TGTGCCAGCAGTCACCCGGTGGGGGGCCTAAGCTCCTATAATTCACCCCTCCACTTT.